The rows below give T cell receptor beta chains drawn from one sample of a study of pediatric ulcerative colitis. The protocol was immunoSEQ multiplex PCR, while the TCRdb copy is restricted to in-frame clones and leaves out a portion. The sample holds about 20,000 clones, over 65% seen once. The sequenced material came from gut tissue. The receptor set was obtained from a boy younger than 18 with moderate ulcerative colitis. Both conserved end residues are part of each CDR3. The order of the fields is clone size, V gene, J gene, D gene, CDR3 DNA, CDR3 protein. The D gene is left open where the match is weak. Size tells how often a clone was seen (once, few, many) or the class of an expanded clone, and some rows leave it out.

>once|TRBV2|TRBJ2-5|NA
TGTGCCAGCAGCCTACAGGGATCCGGTGAAGAGACCCAGTACTTC
CASSLQGSGEETQYF
>NA|TRBV2|TRBJ2-1|NA
TGTGCCAGCAGTCCGGCTCCTGACTCCTACAATGAGCAGTTCTTC
CASSPAPDSYNEQFF
>NA|TRBV9|TRBJ2-7|NA
TGTGCCAGCGGCCCTGGGGGAGTGAGCTCCTACGAGCAGTACTTC
CASGPGGVSSYEQYF
>NA|TRBV15|TRBJ2-7|TRBD1
TGTGCCACCTCTAGGACAGGGGGAACCTACGAGCAGTACTTC
CATSRTGGTYEQYF
>NA|TRBV5-8|TRBJ2-5|NA
TGTGCCAGCAGCTTGGCCGCTACAACCAGCTGGGGATATGTCCAGTACTTC
CASSLAATTSWGYVQYF
>NA|TRBV14|TRBJ1-5|NA
TGTGCCAGGGGAGGGCCCAGTGATAACAATCAGCCCCAGCATTTT
CARGGPSDNNQPQHF
>NA|TRBV7-3|TRBJ1-2|TRBD1
TGTGCCAGCAGCGCCGGACAGGCCGACTTGTATGGCTACACCTTC
CASSAGQADLYGYTF
>few|TRBV14|TRBJ2-1|NA
TGTGCCAGCAGCCAATTCCCGGGGCCCCCTCGCAATGAGCAGTTCTTC
CASSQFPGPPRNEQFF
>NA|TRBV1|TRBJ2-7|NA
TGCACCAGCAGCCAAGACCCTAGACTAGCCTACGAGCAGTACTTC
CTSSQDPRLAYEQYF
>NA|TRBV7-9|TRBJ1-3|NA
TGTGCCAGCAGCTCAATACATAACGGGAATCGAAACACCATATATTTT
CASSSIHNGNRNTIYF
>few|TRBV9|TRBJ1-4|NA
TGTGCCAGCAGCGCCCAGGGGAGGAGGATTGAAAAACTGTTTTTT
CASSAQGRRIEKLFF
>NA|TRBV7-8|TRBJ1-1|TRBD1
TGTGCCAGCAGCTTAGCGCAGGGGGTGGGCACTGAAGCTTTCTTT
CASSLAQGVGTEAFF
>NA|TRBV4-1|TRBJ2-5|NA
TGCGCCAGCAGCCAAGGCGTAGAGGGGCGCAGAAGAGAGACCCAGTACTTC
CASSQGVEGRRRETQYF
>NA|TRBV7-8|TRBJ2-7|NA
TGTGCCAGCAGTCCCAGGGACACCTACGAGCAGTACTTC
CASSPRDTYEQYF
>NA|TRBV7-8|TRBJ1-1|NA
TGTGCCAGCAGCTGGCTGGGGGGCACAACGGCTTTCTTT
CASSWLGGTTAFF
>NA|TRBV5-6|TRBJ2-3|TRBD2
TGTGCCAGCAGTGAAGCTAGCGGGACATCCCCCACAGATACGCAGTATTTT
CASSEASGTSPTDTQYF
>NA|TRBV14|TRBJ1-3|NA
TGTGCCAGCAGCCAGCTGGTAAACACCATATATTTT
CASSQLVNTIYF
>NA|TRBV27|TRBJ2-7|NA
TGTGCCAGCAGTCTGAGACAGTCCTCCTACGAGCAGTACTTC
CASSLRQSSYEQYF
>NA|TRBV6-5|TRBJ2-1|NA
TGTGCCAGCAGTTACGGCGCCCCGTACAATGAGCAGTTCTTC
CASSYGAPYNEQFF
>NA|TRBV14|TRBJ2-7|NA
TGTGCCAGCAGCCCGGGACTCCGTCTCTACGAGCAGTACTTC
CASSPGLRLYEQYF
>NA|TRBV5-4|TRBJ1-4|NA
TGTGCCAGCAGCCTAGGACTTACTGAAAAACTGTTTTTT
CASSLGLTEKLFF
>few|TRBV11-2|TRBJ2-3|NA
TGTGCCAGCGCACAGGGCTACAGCACAGATACGCAGTATTTT
CASAQGYSTDTQYF
>NA|TRBV5-5|TRBJ2-1|NA
TGTGCCAGCAGCTTTGAGGGTTCCTACAATGAGCAGTTCTTC
CASSFEGSYNEQFF
>NA|TRBV11-2|TRBJ1-2|NA
TGTGCCAGCAGCCCCAGTGGGGGCTACACCTTC
CASSPSGGYTF
>NA|TRBV5-1|TRBJ1-1|NA
TGCGCCAGCAGCTTGAGGCAGGGGAGCACTGAAGCTTTCTTT
CASSLRQGSTEAFF
>NA|TRBV5-1|TRBJ2-1|NA
TGCGCCAGCAGCTTGAGGTCGGGGAGAGTAAGCGAGCAGTTCTTC
CASSLRSGRVSEQFF
>NA|TRBV7-9|TRBJ2-3|NA
TGTGCCAGCAGCTTAGCGGGGGGAATCACAGATACGCAGTATTTT
CASSLAGGITDTQYF
>NA|TRBV30|TRBJ1-1|NA
TGTGCCTGGAGTGTGGGTTCAGGGAGGTGGAACACTGAAGCTTTCTTT
CAWSVGSGRWNTEAFF
>NA|TRBV21-1|TRBJ1-1|NA
TGTGCCAGCAGCCCCAGAGGGGACAGCACTGAAGCTTTCTTT
CASSPRGDSTEAFF
>once|TRBV9|TRBJ2-7|NA
TGTGCCAGCAGCGCCGGGCGGGTGGGAGGCGAGCAGTACTTC
CASSAGRVGGEQYF
>once|TRBV9|TRBJ2-2|TRBD2
TGTGCCAGCAGCGTTCTCCGTGGTAGCGGGAGAGGGGAGCTGTTTTTT
CASSVLRGSGRGELFF
>NA|TRBV19|TRBJ1-1|NA
TGTGCCAGTAGTATAGATGCAGGTCGTGCTTTCTTT
CASSIDAGRAFF
>NA|TRBV5-5|TRBJ1-1|NA
TGTGCCAGCAGCCAACCGACGCAGGGAAGAACTGAAGCTTTCTTT
CASSQPTQGRTEAFF
>NA|TRBV6-1|TRBJ1-2|TRBD1
TGTGCCAGCAGTGCGGGACAGGGGGCCTCCTATGGCTACACCTTC
CASSAGQGASYGYTF
>NA|TRBV6-5|TRBJ1-2|NA
TGTGCCAGCAGTTACTCAGGCTATGGCTACACCTTC
CASSYSGYGYTF
>few|TRBV19|TRBJ2-7|NA
TGTGCCAGTAGGGGCAGAGGCTACGAGCAGTACTTC
CASRGRGYEQYF
>NA|TRBV7-9|TRBJ2-7|NA
TGTGCCAGCAGCTTAAGTACAGGGATCTCCTACGAGCAGTACTTC
CASSLSTGISYEQYF
>once|TRBV5-1|TRBJ1-6|NA
TGCGCCAGCAGCTTGCTCCGTTCCTATAATTCACCCCTCCACTTT
CASSLLRSYNSPLHF
>once|TRBV5-5|TRBJ2-1|NA
TGTGCCAGCAGCTTGTTGTACGAAAGGTTGGTCCGGGCTTGGATTTATGAGCAGTTCTTC
CASSLLYERLVRAWIYEQFF
>NA|TRBV19|TRBJ2-7|NA
TGTGCCAGTAGTATCAAACCCAGGGGAGTCTGGAACGAGCAGTACTTC
CASSIKPRGVWNEQYF
>NA|TRBV18|TRBJ2-5|NA
TGTGCCAGCTCACCAGTGGAGGGCGGCCGGGAGACCCAGTACTTC
CASSPVEGGRETQYF
>NA|TRBV4-3|TRBJ1-4|NA
TGCGCCAGCAGTCTACGCCCAGGCATTAATGAAAAACTGTTTTTT
CASSLRPGINEKLFF
>medium-sized|TRBV11-2|TRBJ1-1|NA
TGTGCCAGCAGCTCGCAGGGACGGACTGAAGCTTTCTTT
CASSSQGRTEAFF
>NA|TRBV25-1|TRBJ2-1|TRBD2
TGTGCCAGCAGTGGGGAACTAGCGGGGTCGTACAATGAGCAGTTCTTC
CASSGELAGSYNEQFF
>NA|TRBV2|TRBJ2-5|TRBD2
TGTGCCAGCAGTGCGACTAGCGTCCAAGAGACCCAGTACTTC
CASSATSVQETQYF
>NA|TRBV7-9|TRBJ2-2|NA
TGTGCCAGCAGCTTAACGGAGATGAACACCGGGGAGCTGTTTTTT
CASSLTEMNTGELFF
>NA|TRBV18|TRBJ2-1|TRBD2
TGTGCCAGCTCAAGAGCGGGAGGTATCAATGAGCAGTTCTTC
CASSRAGGINEQFF
>few|TRBV5-1|TRBJ1-1|NA
TGCGCCAGCAGCCAGGGCGGGGGGTACTCTGAAGCTTTCTTT
CASSQGGGYSEAFF
>NA|TRBV14|TRBJ2-7|NA
TGTGCCAGCAGCCAAGTTCTTTATTCGGGGCAGTACTTC
CASSQVLYSGQYF
>few|TRBV5-4|TRBJ1-3|NA
TGTGCCAGCAGCTCTGGAAACACCATATATTTT
CASSSGNTIYF
>NA|TRBV27|TRBJ2-5|NA
TGTGCCAGCAGGAGCTCCCCCGGGACATACCACGACACCCAGTACTTC
CASRSSPGTYHDTQYF
>NA|TRBV21-1|TRBJ2-1|NA
TGTGCCAGCAGCTCCCCGGTAGCGGGAGGGCCTTCTCTCGGCTCCTACAATGAGCAGTTCTTC
CASSSPVAGGPSLGSYNEQFF
>NA|TRBV5-6|TRBJ2-7|TRBD1
TGTGCCAGCAGCTTGGCGGGACAGGGTAGCGACGAGCAGTACTTC
CASSLAGQGSDEQYF
>NA|TRBV5-8|TRBJ1-2|NA
TGTGCCAGCAGTAAGAACAGGGATGGCTACACCTTC
CASSKNRDGYTF
>NA|TRBV13|TRBJ2-2|TRBD2
TGTGCCAGCAGCTCCGGACTAGCGGGAGGCGGCACCGGGGAGCTGTTTTTT
CASSSGLAGGGTGELFF
>NA|TRBV6-5|TRBJ1-1|NA
TGTGCCAGCAGTTACAACTACGGGACTGAAGCTTTCTTT
CASSYNYGTEAFF
>NA|TRBV20-1|TRBJ1-6|NA
TGCAGTGCTAGAGGAAATTCACCCCTCCACTTT
CSARGNSPLHF
>NA|TRBV2|TRBJ2-3|NA
TGTGCCAGCAGCGGGACGGATTCCACAGATACGCAGTATTTT
CASSGTDSTDTQYF
>once|TRBV5-1|TRBJ2-5|NA
TGCGCCAGCAGCTTGGGACCGGTGGAGACCCAGTACTTC
CASSLGPVETQYF